This TCR beta chain was obtained from a study of CD8 T cells in Susac syndrome. At the level of the study: Patients with Susac syndrome were therapy-naive, on corticosteroids, or on intravenous immunoglobulin alone at blood draw. Points from the study as a whole: The study conceded that relatively few individuals underwent its TCR sequencing and HLA analysis.

From germline, CDR1 is SGHRS and CDR2 YFSETQ. The CDR3 runs 11 residues. V was cut by 7 bases and J by 7 bases, with 8 bases left in between. Random hexamers primed reverse transcription of roughly 0.45 to 1 ug RNA. An immunoSEQ multiplex PCR generated amplified TCR beta CDR3 products spanning 54 Vbeta and 13 Jbeta. TCRdb recomputed calls from the immunoSEQ multiplex PCR reads with MiXCR, one row per CDR3 protein. Of 200,000 to 300,000 distinct CDR3 sequences listed, 90% to 96% are singletons. On this clonotype itself: Its antigen is currently unknown.

TCR beta sequencing was performed on blood CD8+ and CD4+ T cells. The sequenced sample consisted of CD4+ T cells from PBMCs. V is TRBV5-1 and J is TRBJ2-2, with TRBD2 as a possible D gene (6 bases). This TCR was sampled from a human donor with Susac syndrome. CDR3 region: CASEEGGELFF. DNA of the CDR3: TGCGCCAGCGAGGAGGGCGGGGAGCTGTTTTTT.